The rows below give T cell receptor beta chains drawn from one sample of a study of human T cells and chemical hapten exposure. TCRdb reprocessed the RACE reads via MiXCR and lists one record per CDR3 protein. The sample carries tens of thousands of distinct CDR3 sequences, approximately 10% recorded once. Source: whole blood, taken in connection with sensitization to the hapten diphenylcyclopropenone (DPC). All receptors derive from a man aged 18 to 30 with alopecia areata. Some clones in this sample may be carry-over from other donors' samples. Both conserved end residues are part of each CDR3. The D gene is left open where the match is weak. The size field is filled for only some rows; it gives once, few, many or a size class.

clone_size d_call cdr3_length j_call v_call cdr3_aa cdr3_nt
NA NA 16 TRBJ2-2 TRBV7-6 CASSLDVTINTGELFF TGTGCCAGCAGCTTAGACGTGACGATAAACACCGGGGAGCTGTTTTTT
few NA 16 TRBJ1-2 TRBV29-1 CSALGDANYLDYGYTF TGCAGCGCACTGGGGGACGCCAACTATTTAGACTATGGCTACACCTTC
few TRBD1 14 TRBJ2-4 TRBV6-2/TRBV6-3 CASSVTGVLNIQYF TGTGCCAGCAGTGTGACAGGGGTATTGAACATTCAGTACTTC
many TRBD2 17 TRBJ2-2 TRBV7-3 CASTRVPGGFSTGELFF TGTGCCAGCACCCGGGTGCCGGGAGGGTTTTCCACCGGGGAGCTGTTTTTT
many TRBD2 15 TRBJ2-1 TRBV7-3 CASSLMGGGSNEQFF TGTGCCAGCAGCTTAATGGGGGGAGGGAGCAATGAGCAGTTCTTC
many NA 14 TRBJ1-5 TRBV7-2 CASSNTGRDQPQHF TGTGCCAGCAGTAATACCGGGAGGGATCAGCCCCAGCATTTT
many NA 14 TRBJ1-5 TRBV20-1 CSARVSGMDQPQHF TGCAGTGCTAGAGTTTCTGGTATGGATCAGCCCCAGCATTTT
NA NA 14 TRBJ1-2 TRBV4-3 CASSPHRGTYGYTF TGCGCCAGCAGCCCCCATCGGGGGACCTATGGCTACACCTTC
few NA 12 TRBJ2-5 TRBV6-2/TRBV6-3 CASKRRAETQYF TGTGCCAGCAAAAGGAGGGCAGAGACCCAGTACTTC
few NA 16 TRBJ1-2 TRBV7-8 CASSLNSISPIYGYTF TGTGCCAGCAGCTTAAATTCCATCTCCCCCATCTATGGCTACACCTTC
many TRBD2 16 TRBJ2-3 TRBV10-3 CAITRSSGGNTDTQYF TGTGCCATCACAAGGAGTAGCGGGGGGAACACAGATACGCAGTATTTT
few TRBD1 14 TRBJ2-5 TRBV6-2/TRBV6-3 CASSTGGRRETQYF TGTGCCAGCAGTACAGGGGGCCGGCGGGAGACCCAGTACTTC
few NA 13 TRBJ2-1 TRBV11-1 CASSLTAVNEQFF TGTGCCAGCAGCTTAACGGCGGTCAATGAGCAGTTCTTC
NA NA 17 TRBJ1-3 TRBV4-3 CASSQDVPSGSGNTIYF TGCGCCAGCAGCCAAGACGTCCCCTCCGGCTCTGGAAACACCATATATTTT
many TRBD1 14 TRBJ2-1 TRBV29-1 CSVLGGDSYNEQFF TGCAGCGTCTTAGGGGGCGACTCCTACAATGAGCAGTTCTTC
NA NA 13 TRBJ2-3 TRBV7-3 CASSPGTKDTQYF TGTGCCAGCAGCCCCGGGACAAAAGATACGCAGTATTTT
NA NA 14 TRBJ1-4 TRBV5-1 CASSSTGSSEKLFF TGCGCCAGCAGCTCCACAGGGTCGTCGGAAAAACTGTTTTTT
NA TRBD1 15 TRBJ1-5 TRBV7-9 CASSSWDRENQPQHF TGTGCCAGCAGCTCCTGGGACAGGGAGAATCAGCCCCAGCATTTT
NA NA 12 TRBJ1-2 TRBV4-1 CASSQYRDGYTF TGCGCCAGCAGCCAATACAGGGACGGCTACACCTTC
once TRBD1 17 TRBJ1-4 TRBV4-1 CASSHVIYRGTNEKLFF TGCGCCAGCAGCCACGTAATTTACAGGGGAACTAATGAAAAACTGTTTTTT
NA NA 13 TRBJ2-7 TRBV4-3 CASSQDESVEQYF TGCGCCAGCAGCCAAGATGAGTCGGTCGAGCAGTACTTC
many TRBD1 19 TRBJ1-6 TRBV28 CASSILVVTGGRRNSPLHF TGTGCCAGCAGCATCCTTGTTGTAACAGGGGGCCGAAGGAATTCACCCCTCCACTTT
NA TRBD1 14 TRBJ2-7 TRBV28 CASSSSGTGDEQYF TGTGCCAGCAGTTCCTCCGGGACAGGGGACGAGCAGTACTTC
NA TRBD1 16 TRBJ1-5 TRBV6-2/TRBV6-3 CASSNRQGASDQPQHF TGTGCCAGCAGCAATCGACAGGGGGCGTCGGATCAGCCCCAGCATTTT
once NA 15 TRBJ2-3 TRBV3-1 CASSTGRVSTDTQYF TGTGCCAGCAGCACTGGACGGGTGAGCACAGATACGCAGTATTTT
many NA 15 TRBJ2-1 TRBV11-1 CASSRSDGSYNEQFF TGTGCCAGCAGCCGTAGCGACGGATCCTACAATGAGCAGTTCTTC
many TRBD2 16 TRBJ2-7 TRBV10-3 CAISPGVGGISYEQYF TGTGCCATCAGCCCAGGAGTGGGGGGGATCTCCTACGAGCAGTACTTC
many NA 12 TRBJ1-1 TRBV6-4 CASRDEGTEAFF TGTGCCAGCAGGGACGAGGGCACTGAAGCTTTCTTT
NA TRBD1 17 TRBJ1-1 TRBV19 CASSMYLGEGAHTEAFF TGTGCCAGTAGTATGTACCTTGGGGAGGGGGCGCATACTGAAGCTTTCTTT
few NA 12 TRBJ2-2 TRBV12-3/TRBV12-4 CASKWGTGELFF TGTGCCAGCAAATGGGGGACCGGGGAGCTGTTTTTT
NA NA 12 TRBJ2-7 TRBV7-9 CASSLTREEQYF TGTGCCAGCAGCTTAACCCGGGAGGAGCAGTACTTC
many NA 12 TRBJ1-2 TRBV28 CASSFRPGGYTF TGTGCCAGCAGTTTTCGCCCGGGGGGCTACACCTTC
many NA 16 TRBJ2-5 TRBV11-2 CASSLVGQGGQETQYF TGTGCCAGCAGCTTAGTCGGGCAGGGGGGCCAAGAGACCCAGTACTTC
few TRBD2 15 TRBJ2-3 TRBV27 CASSSRLAFTDTQYF TGTGCCAGCAGTTCCCGACTAGCGTTCACAGATACGCAGTATTTT
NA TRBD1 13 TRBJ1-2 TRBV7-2 CASSSIQGGGYTF TGTGCCAGCAGCTCCATCCAGGGGGGAGGCTACACCTTC
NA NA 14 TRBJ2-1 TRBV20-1 CSARTPNSYNEQFF TGCAGTGCTAGGACACCCAACTCCTACAATGAGCAGTTCTTC
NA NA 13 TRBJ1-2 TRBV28 CASSFGRSYGYTF TGTGCCAGCAGTTTTGGTCGAAGCTATGGCTACACCTTC
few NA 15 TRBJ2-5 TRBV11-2 CASSSVDRSLQTQYF TGTGCCAGCAGCTCCGTAGACAGGTCGTTGCAGACCCAGTACTTC
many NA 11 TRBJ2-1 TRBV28 CASSPYNEQFF TGTGCCAGCAGCCCTTACAATGAGCAGTTCTTC
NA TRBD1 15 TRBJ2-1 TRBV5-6 CASSLGDRAVMEQFF TGTGCCAGCAGCTTGGGGGACAGGGCGGTGATGGAGCAGTTCTTC
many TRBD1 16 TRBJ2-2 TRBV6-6 CASSSDRVKDTGELFF TGTGCCAGCAGTTCGGACAGGGTAAAGGACACCGGGGAGCTGTTTTTT
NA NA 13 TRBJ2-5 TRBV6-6 CASSYTNQETQYF TGTGCCAGCAGTTACACCAACCAAGAGACCCAGTACTTC
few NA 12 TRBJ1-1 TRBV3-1 CASSHGDRTAFF TGTGCCAGCAGCCACGGCGACAGGACCGCTTTCTTT
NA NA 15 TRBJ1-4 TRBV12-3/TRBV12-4 CASSLGPGEGEKLFF TGTGCCAGCAGTTTAGGGCCAGGGGAGGGAGAAAAACTGTTTTTT
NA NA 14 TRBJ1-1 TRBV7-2 CASSLSRGNTEAFF TGTGCCAGCAGCTTAAGTCGGGGGAACACTGAAGCTTTCTTT
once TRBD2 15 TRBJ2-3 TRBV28 CASSQGLAGTDTQYF TGTGCCAGCAGCCAGGGACTAGCGGGCACAGATACGCAGTATTTT
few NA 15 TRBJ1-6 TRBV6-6 CASSDPAGGNSPLHF TGTGCCAGCAGTGATCCGGCAGGCGGTAATTCACCCCTCCACTTT
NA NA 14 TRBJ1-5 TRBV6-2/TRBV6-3 CASSYSAGNQPQHF TGTGCCAGCAGTTACTCGGCAGGGAATCAGCCCCAGCATTTT
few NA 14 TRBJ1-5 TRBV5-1 CARSGSRGDQPQHF TGCGCCAGATCCGGGTCCCGAGGAGATCAGCCCCAGCATTTT
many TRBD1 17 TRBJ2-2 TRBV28 CASSLLVGDRAAGELFF TGTGCCAGCAGTTTATTGGTAGGGGACAGGGCGGCCGGGGAGCTGTTTTTT
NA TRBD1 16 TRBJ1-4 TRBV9 CASSVGGGQGYEKLFF TGTGCCAGCAGCGTAGGAGGAGGACAGGGGTACGAAAAACTGTTTTTT
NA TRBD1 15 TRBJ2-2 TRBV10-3 CAISPEGADTGELFF TGTGCCATCAGTCCTGAGGGGGCGGACACCGGGGAGCTGTTTTTT
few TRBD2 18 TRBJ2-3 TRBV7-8 CASSLRTSGGEYTDTQYF TGTGCCAGCAGCCTCCGGACTAGCGGGGGGGAATACACAGATACGCAGTATTTT
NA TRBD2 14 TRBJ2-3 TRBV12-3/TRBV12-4 CASSFGGGTDTQYF TGTGCCAGCAGTTTCGGGGGGGGCACAGATACGCAGTATTTT
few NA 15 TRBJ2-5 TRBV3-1 CASSQRIGDRETQYF TGTGCCAGCAGCCAAAGGATAGGGGATCGCGAGACCCAGTACTTC
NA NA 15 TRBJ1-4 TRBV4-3 CASSQERDFNEKLFF TGCGCCAGCAGCCAAGAACGGGACTTTAATGAAAAACTGTTTTTT
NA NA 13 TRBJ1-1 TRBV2 CASTEHPNAEAFF TGTGCCAGCACAGAACACCCGAACGCTGAAGCTTTCTTT